This T cell receptor beta chain appears in the sequencing data of a study of siplizumab effects on memory and regulatory T cells. The count of this clone is one. As yet, its antigen is unknown. Germline V CDR1 and CDR2: KGHSH, LQKENI. The CDR3 is 13 amino acids. V gave up 4 bases and J gave up 7 bases; unmatched junction bases: 6. Study-wide points: Roughly 80-96% of proliferating CD4+ or CD8+ clones lacked a naive or memory phenotype that could be assigned. Contribution to the alloresponse seemed major for naive T cells, which also seemed more diverse than memory cells.

Data came from immunoSEQ multiplex PCR; TCRdb stores just in-frame clones and leaves some out. The sample holds tens of thousands of clones, 95% to 97% seen once. The chain links TRBV18 to TRBJ1-1, with 7 bases that match TRBD1. The sequence derives from a human donor in good health. Sequenced material: naive CD4+ T cells sorted from blood. CDR3 region: CASSLRGHGEAFF. CDR3 DNA: TGTGCCAGCTCACTGAGGGGGCACGGTGAAGCTTTCTTT.